This T cell receptor (beta chain) was identified in a study of T cell responses to AZD1222 COVID-19 vaccine. The data were produced by immunoSEQ multiplex PCR, yet TCRdb's version contains in-frame clones alone and is incomplete. The table has 110,000 to 150,000 clones, roughly 93% seen once; the top ten hold more than 10%. Whole-study results and caveats: The span of vaccine-associated CD4 TCRs extended across spike, with dominance at 160-218 and 743-854.

Notes on this clone: Its antigen is undetermined.

The TCR was taken from an adult who had recovered from COVID-19. The sample in question was peripheral blood, obtained after recovery from COVID-19.

The CDR3 DNA reads as TGTGCCAGCAGCCTTGACAGGGCCTATGGCTACACCTTC. Translated: CASSLDRAYGYTF. V usage is TRBV5-6 and J usage is TRBJ1-2; TRBD1 matches 7 bases. V gave up 4 bases and J gave up 4 bases; unmatched junction bases: 4. The CDR3 consists of 13 residues. Germline V gene sequence: CDR1 SGHDT, CDR2 YYEEEE.